This TCR beta chain was identified during a study of T cell changes during pregnancy in multiple sclerosis. The repertoire was sequenced with immunoSEQ multiplex PCR; TCRdb's copy has only in-frame clones and lacks some. This table has 65,000 to 80,000 clones, approximately 95% appearing once. This specimen was peripheral blood, taken in the first trimester of pregnancy. The clonotype originates from a female donor with multiple sclerosis, enrolled in a pregnancy study.

CDR3 protein: CASSLDRSNQPQHF. CDR3 nucleotide sequence: TGTGCCAGCAGTTTGGACAGGAGCAATCAGCCCCAGCATTTT. V and J are TRBV6-1 and TRBJ1-5; 7 nucleotides match TRBD1. This CDR3 region has 14 residues. CDR1 is MNHNS, CDR2 SASEGT, per germline. V dropped 5 bases and J dropped 1; count of bases not matched to a gene: 2.